This T cell receptor beta chain emerged from a study of cytomegalovirus exposure and HLA in healthy donors. With 60 Vbeta and 13 Jbeta primers, the PCR was carried out. Libraries were prepared by immunoSEQ multiplex PCR; TCRdb keeps only in-frame clonotypes and omits some of them. Of under 300,000 clones in the sample, 80% to 85% are singletons; the top ten hold under 8%. Overall study findings and caveats: Most subjects' HLA-A and HLA-B alleles were reportedly predicted from TCR beta sequences. Across donors, most TCRs were seen rarely, yet some public ones were widespread. Through in vitro validation, a few CMV-associated chains were shown to be specific for CMV antigens.

Looked up from germline, CDR1 is LNHDA and CDR2 is SQIVND (reference sequence). V was trimmed by 7 bases and J by 7 bases, leaving 9 bases between them. The CDR3 contains 11 residues. A few counts support this clone. The antigen is undetermined. Specimen: PBMCs. The clonotype was recovered from a woman aged 55-75 years in good health and CMV-seropositive. The genes are TRBV19 and TRBJ2-3, with TRBD1 as a possible D gene (5 bases). The CDR3 is CASTGRNTQYF. DNA of the CDR3: TGTGCCAGTACAGGGCGGAATACGCAGTATTTT.